These 22 T cell receptor beta chains share one sample of origin, sequenced in a study of breast tumors, draining lymph nodes, adjacent tissues. From the multiplex PCR reads, TCRdb called clonotypes with MiXCR, one entry per CDR3 protein. The table has some 97,000 distinct CDR3 sequences, approximately 21% seen once. Breast cancer patients provided tissue from their axillary draining lymph nodes. The specimen was axillary lymph node tissue. The receptor set was obtained from a female donor with breast cancer. Some clones in this sample may be carry-over from other donors' samples.

This clonotype was counted at least ten times. This chain uses TRBV9 with TRBJ2-1; 7 bases are shared with TRBD2. The ends lost 3 bases at V and 2 bases at J; junction bases unmatched: 11. This CDR3 is 17 amino acids long. Germline V lookup: CDR1 SGDLS, CDR2 YYNGEE. The CDR3 coding sequence is TGTGCCAGCAGCGGGGGGGGGGAGGGAGCCACCTACAATGAGCAGTTCTTC. Its protein product is CASSGGGEGATYNEQFF. The full variable domain, in which reference TRBV9 and TRBJ2-1 provide the parts outside the CDR3, is DSGVTQTPKHLITATGQRVTLRCSPRSGDLSVYWYQQSLDQGLQFLIQYYNGEERAKGNILERFSAQQFPDLHSELNLSSLELGDSALYFCASSGGGEGATYNEQFFGPGTRLTVL.

This clonotype was observed many times. The chain carries TRBV9 and TRBJ2-2; D call uncertain. Germline CDR1 reads SGDLS; CDR2 reads YYNGEE. Trimming removed 0 bases from V and 1 base from J, with 7 bases in between. This CDR3 has 15 residues. CDR3 in DNA: TGTGCCAGCAGCGTAGCTTACGGGAACACCGGGGAGCTGTTTTTT. This encodes CASSVAYGNTGELFF.

Turning to this clonotype: With a much larger clone just one base away, this may be a read error. The chain carries TRBV12-3 or TRBV12-4 and TRBJ2-3; no clear D. The CDR3 is 15 amino acids. This chain's CDR3 is CASSWIGEGTETQYF. For the CDR3, the DNA is TGTGCCAGCAGTTGGATTGGGGAAGGCACAGAAACGCAGTATTTT.

This clonotype was seen repeatedly, ten times or more. The chain couples TRBV29-1 to TRBJ1-2, with 7 bases identical to TRBD1. The CDR3 contains 14 residues. Germline CDR1 SQVTM, CDR2 ANQGSEA. V was pared by 7 bases and J by 1 base, with 9 bases of the junction left unmatched. CDR3 in DNA: TGCAGCGCCGAGGTACAGGGGATTAACTATGGCTACACCTTC. This encodes CSAEVQGINYGYTF.

At least ten counts were recorded for this clonotype. This chain links TRBV2 with TRBJ2-7; D is perhaps TRBD2 (7 bases). CDR1 and CDR2 (germline): SNHLY, FYNNEI. The ends were cut back, 7 bases at V and 1 base at J, with 17 bases in the middle. This CDR3 comprises 15 residues. The DNA of the CDR3 is TGTGCCAGCATGAATGGGGGGGGCGCGTCCTACGAGCAGTACTTC. Its translation is CASMNGGGASYEQYF.

The table lists this clonotype with many counts. The V and J genes are TRBV9 and TRBJ2-3; 7 nucleotides match TRBD2. J lost 0 bases, V lost 2 bases, and 6 bases had no gene match. From germline, CDR1 is SGDLS and CDR2 YYNGEE. CDR3 size: 16 residues. The CDR3 DNA sequence: TGTGCCAGCAGCGTCGGTTCTAGCGGCAGCACAGATACGCAGTATTTT. It is translated as CASSVGSSGSTDTQYF.

In its sample, this clonotype was seen many times. V usage is TRBV28 and J usage is TRBJ1-6, with no clear D. The CDR3 spans 13 residues. Trimming took off 3 bases at V and 10 bases at J, with 10 bases between the two ends. Germline values: CDR1 MDHEN, CDR2 SYDVKM. The CDR3 DNA reads TGTGCCAGCAGTTTGGAGGGTTGGTCACCCCTCCACTTT. Residues: CASSLEGWSPLHF.

The chain recombines TRBV9 with TRBJ1-2, with TRBD1 matching 8 bases. V shed 3 bases and J 8 bases; nucleotides not matched to a gene: 9. The CDR3 runs to 14 residues. Germline V gives CDR1 SGDLS, CDR2 YYNGEE. The CDR3 coding sequence is TGTGCCAGCAGCGGGGGACAGGCGTTCGGGGGCTACACCTTC. Translation gives CASSGGQAFGGYTF.

This clonotype was observed many times. The chain employs TRBV7-9 and TRBJ2-1; D is possibly TRBD1 (5 bases). V lost 7 bases and J lost 6, with 10 bases in between. Germline V gene sequence: CDR1 SEHNR, CDR2 FQNEAQ (reference sequence). CDR3 size: 12 residues. The CDR3 loop is CASKLTVNEQFF. In DNA form, the CDR3 reads TGTGCCAGCAAATTGACAGTCAATGAGCAGTTCTTC.

This clonotype has a count of ten or more. V and J are TRBV24-1 and TRBJ2-1, with 8 bases identical to TRBD1. This CDR3 comprises 17 residues. J lost 6 bases, V lost 3 bases, and 12 bases had no gene match. Germline CDR1 KGHDR, CDR2 SFDVKD. The CDR3 loop reads CATSDPGPGQALNEQFF. As DNA, the CDR3 is TGTGCCACCAGTGATCCGGGACCGGGACAGGCCCTCAATGAGCAGTTCTTC.

The chain employs TRBV3-1 and TRBJ2-5; no clear D gene. CDR3 length: 12 amino acids. CDR1 is LGHDT and CDR2 is YNNKEL in the germline V gene (reference sequence). V dropped 2 bases and J dropped 5 bases, with 6 bases sitting between them. The CDR3 DNA sequence: TGTGCCAGCAGCCAAAACATGGAGACCCAGTACTTC. Amino acid sequence: CASSQNMETQYF.

This clonotype was seen repeatedly, ten times or more. The chain recombines TRBV19 with TRBJ1-2; 7 nucleotides align to TRBD1. J gave up 3 bases and V 10 bases, and 5 bases lay outside the gene matches. This CDR3 has 12 residues. The germline gives CDR1 LNHDA, CDR2 SQIVND (reference sequence). The CDR3, as DNA: TGTGCCACCGCGACAGGGTACTATGGCTACACCTTC. Encoded protein: CATATGYYGYTF. Filled out from reference TRBV19 and TRBJ1-2, the complete variable domain reads DGGITQSPKYLFRKEGQNVTLSCEQNLNHDAMYWYRQDPGQGLRLIYYSQIVNDFQKGDIAEGYSVSREKKESFPLTVTSAQKNPTAFYLCATATGYYGYTFGSGTRLTVV.

This clonotype was seen repeatedly, ten times or more. The chain is built from TRBV5-1 and TRBJ1-4; D possibly corresponds to TRBD1 (5 bases). Deletions cut 2 bases from V and 7 bases from J, with 12 bases between. This CDR3 contains 14 residues. CDR1 is SGHRS and CDR2 is YFSETQ in the germline V gene. Written as DNA, the CDR3 is TGCGCCAGCAGCTTCGGTGGGGGAAGTGAAAAACTGTTTTTT. It encodes CASSFGGGSEKLFF.

This clonotype was observed many times. The J gene is TRBJ2-7, the V gene TRBV5-4; D ambiguous. The CDR3 contains 15 residues. V shed 0 bases and J shed 6 bases, with 16 bases lying between them. Germline CDR1 reads SGHNT; CDR2 reads YYREEE (reference sequence). Here the CDR3 reads CASSLDAVVGSEQYF. For the CDR3, the DNA is TGTGCCAGCAGCTTGGATGCGGTGGTAGGCTCCGAGCAGTACTTC.

The sample holds a few counts of this clonotype. V gene TRBV11-2 combines with J gene TRBJ2-3; D is ambiguous. The CDR3 extends over 15 amino acids. Between the trimmed V and J ends, which lost 0 bases and 2 bases, there was a span of 9 bases. The V gene's germline CDR1 is SGHAT and CDR2 FQNNGV. CDR3 DNA: TGTGCCAGCAGCTTAGAAGGGCTCCACACAGATACGCAGTATTTT. It encodes CASSLEGLHTDTQYF.

About this clonotype: A much larger clonotype is one base distant, so this may be a read error. The rearrangement joins TRBV12-3 or TRBV12-4 to TRBJ1-4, with TRBD1 as a possible D gene (5 bases). The CDR3 spans 14 residues. The CDR3 protein is CASSYGTDNEELFF. For the CDR3, the DNA is TGTGCCAGCAGTTACGGGACGGATAATGAAGAACTGTTTTTT.

In its sample, this clonotype was seen many times. DNA of the CDR3: TGCAGCATAAGAGACGGGTCCCAAAATTCACCCCTCCACTTT. Its protein product is CSIRDGSQNSPLHF. This sequence joins TRBV29-1 and TRBJ1-6; the D is unclear. V lost 8 bases, J lost 7 bases, and 18 bases lay in between. The CDR3 runs to 14 residues. Germline V lookup: CDR1 SQVTM, CDR2 ANQGSEA.

This clonotype was picked up many times. The chain links TRBV10-2 to TRBJ1-4; a weak D match, TRBD1 (5 bases). Trimming shortened V by 5 bases and J by 8 bases, and 12 bases separated the two germline ends. Germline loops: CDR1 WSHSY, CDR2 SAAADI. The CDR3 consists of 13 residues. CDR3 protein: CASSQGDGEKLFF. The DNA of the CDR3 is TGCGCCAGCAGTCAGGGCGACGGAGAAAAACTGTTTTTT.

The chain combines TRBV7-6 with TRBJ1-1; D gene ambiguous. Trimming stripped 3 bases from V and 3 bases from J, with 8 bases between. Per the germline V gene, CDR1 is SGHVS and CDR2 is FNYEAQ. This CDR3 region has 13 residues. CDR3 sequence: CASSFEADTEAFF. Here the CDR3 DNA reads TGTGCCAGCAGCTTCGAGGCGGACACTGAAGCTTTCTTT.

The chain is built from TRBV4-1 and TRBJ1-2; possibly TRBD1 for D (5 bases). V gave up 0 bases and J gave up 6 bases, with 8 bases separating them. CDR1 and CDR2 (germline): MGHRA, YSYEKL. CDR3 length: 13 amino acids. CDR3 nucleotides: TGCGCCAGCAGCCAAGATGGAGGGGATGGCTACACCTTC. Protein product: CASSQDGGDGYTF.

This clonotype was detected ten times or more. The chain employs TRBV7-9 and TRBJ1-5; tentatively, D is TRBD1 (5 bases). The CDR3 sequence is 15 residues long. The V end was cut by 5 bases, the J end by 4 bases, with 15 bases between. Germline V gene data show CDR1 as SEHNR and CDR2 as FQNEAQ (reference sequence). The CDR3 here is CASSPDGRENQPQHF. The CDR3 bases are TGTGCCAGCAGCCCCGATGGCAGGGAGAATCAGCCCCAGCATTTT.

This clonotype was detected ten times or more. The chain joins TRBV19 to TRBJ1-4, with a weak D call TRBD1 (5 bases). The CDR3 contains 13 residues. Per the germline V gene, CDR1 is LNHDA and CDR2 is SQIVND (reference sequence). Trimming took 7 bases from V and 4 from J, leaving 10 bases between them. CDR3 DNA sequence: TGTGCCAGTAAAGACCAGGGTAATGAAAAACTGTTTTTT. Protein product: CASKDQGNEKLFF.